This T cell receptor beta chain was sequenced during a study of OX40 agonist ivuxolimab in advanced cancers. Whole-study context: Among those enrolled, mean age was around 60 years (range roughly 23 to 85) and 82.7% were male. Study observations and caveats: More expanded clones were seen, on average, in CD8+ T cells than in CD4+.

Note on this clone: Its antigen remains unknown. This CDR3 is also generated by other DNA sequences in the sample.

Patients were ruled out by autoimmune disease history or systemic immunosuppression. TCRdb's copy holds only in-frame clones and misses some; the assay was immunoSEQ multiplex PCR. The data contain about 84,000 clones, roughly 89% of them singletons. With V trimmed by 5 bases and J by 3 bases, 4 bases remained unmatched. Looked up from germline, CDR1 is LNHNV and CDR2 is YYDKDF (reference sequence). This CDR3 contains 14 residues. The gene calls are TRBV15 and TRBJ1-1; 9 bases line up with TRBD1. The clonotype originates from an adult with an advanced solid tumor such as melanoma, head and neck, liver or kidney cancer. The sample here was CD4+ or CD8+ T cells sorted from blood, taken in a trial of the OX40 agonist ivuxolimab. Here the CDR3 reads CATSGQGLHTEAFF. The CDR3, as DNA: TGTGCCACCAGCGGACAGGGGCTGCACACTGAAGCTTTCTTT. The full variable domain, in which reference TRBV15 and TRBJ1-1 provide the parts outside the CDR3, is DAMVIQNPRYQVTQFGKPVTLSCSQTLNHNVMYWYQQKSSQAPKLLFHYYDKDFNNEADTPDNFQSRRPNTSFCFLDIRSPGLGDTAMYLCATSGQGLHTEAFFGQGTRLTVV.